A single sample gave rise to the 26 T cell receptor beta chains below, sequenced in a study of T cells after yellow fever vaccination. TCRdb reprocessed the 5' RACE reads via MiXCR and lists one record per CDR3 protein. The sample has approximately 550,000 distinct CDR3 sequences; roughly 13% are singletons. The material sequenced was PBMCs, taken on the day of the yellow fever booster vaccination. Receptor source: a man aged 25-40 years who received the YFV17D yellow fever vaccine.

This clonotype was observed many times. J is TRBJ2-5 and V is TRBV29-1, with D uncertain. Trimming shortened V by 7 bases and J by 4 bases, and 13 bases separated the two germline ends. Germline CDR1 is SQVTM and CDR2 is ANQGSEA. The CDR3 length is 12 residues. DNA for the CDR3: TGCAGCGCCTCGACCATATCAGAGACCCAGTACTTC. It specifies CSASTISETQYF.

This clonotype occurred a few times. This chain uses TRBV7-9 with TRBJ2-1, with 10 bases lining up with TRBD1. CDR3 length: 14 residues. J gave up 7 bases and V 5 bases, and 5 bases lay outside the gene matches. Germline lookup yields CDR1 SEHNR and CDR2 FQNEAQ (reference sequence). CDR3 residues: CASSQDRGFNEQFF. The CDR3 bases are TGTGCCAGCAGCCAGGACAGGGGGTTTAATGAGCAGTTCTTC.

A few counts support this clonotype. The CDR3 loop reads CASSSLGTSGTGELFF. The CDR3 region has the DNA TGTGCCAGCAGCTCCTTAGGGACTAGCGGGACCGGGGAGCTGTTTTTT. The V call is TRBV11-1, the J call TRBJ2-2, with TRBD2 matching 12 bases. Unmatched junction bases numbered 5, after V lost 4 bases and J lost 5 bases. The CDR3 contains 16 residues. CDR1 SGHAT and CDR2 FQDESV come from the germline V gene (reference sequence).

The rearrangement links TRBV20-1 to TRBJ2-1; 10 bases map to TRBD2. Germline CDR1 is DFQATT and CDR2 is SNEGSKA (reference sequence). V was clipped by 5 bases and J by 7 bases; unmatched bases: 14. The CDR3 spans 16 residues. This CDR3 is CSAPASGRADWNEQFF. The CDR3, as DNA: TGCAGTGCTCCCGCCAGCGGGAGGGCCGATTGGAATGAGCAGTTCTTC.

The sample holds a few counts of this clonotype. This sequence joins TRBV7-7 and TRBJ2-5, with TRBD2 matching over 8 bases. With V trimmed by 5 bases and J by 10 bases, 12 bases remained unmatched. CDR1 is SSHAT, CDR2 FNYEAQ, per germline (reference sequence). This CDR3 spans 14 amino acids. The CDR3 DNA is TGTGCCAGCAGCCCCGCTAGCGGGTCCCCCGACCAGTACTTC. It specifies CASSPASGSPDQYF.

The V and J genes are TRBV20-1 and TRBJ1-5, with D unclear. CDR1 is DFQATT and CDR2 is SNEGSKA in the germline V gene (reference sequence). This CDR3 has 14 residues. Between the trimmed V and J ends, which lost 3 bases and 3 bases, there was a span of 12 bases. The CDR3 DNA sequence: TGCAGTGCTAGTTTTGAGGGTACCAATCAGCCCCAGCATTTT. Translation gives CSASFEGTNQPQHF.

There are a few counts of this clonotype. The chain is built from TRBV30 and TRBJ2-3; D is unresolved. V was clipped by 0 bases and J by 5 bases, with 6 bases between them. CDR3 size: 12 residues. The germline V gene has CDR1 GTSNPN and CDR2 SVGIG (reference sequence). CDR3 loop: CAWSVLEDTQYF. DNA of the CDR3: TGTGCCTGGAGTGTACTCGAAGATACGCAGTATTTT.

The chain is built from TRBV5-1 and TRBJ1-1; D might be TRBD1 (5 bases). The CDR3 sequence is 15 residues long. The ends were cut back, 7 bases at V and 2 bases at J, with 18 bases in the middle. Germline-derived CDR1 and CDR2 are SGHRS and YFSETQ. The CDR3 nucleotides are TGCGCCAGCCGGATGGGGGACGGGGGAAACACTGAAGCTTTCTTT. Translating gives CASRMGDGGNTEAFF.

This clonotype was counted ten times or more. The chain has TRBV12-3 or TRBV12-4 and TRBJ1-2; possibly TRBD1 for D (5 bases). CDR3 length: 11 amino acids. The V gene lost 6 bases and the J gene lost 7 bases, with 9 bases spanning the gap. CDR3 nucleotides: TGTGCCAGCAGACAGGCCGTTGGCTACACCTTC. It specifies CASRQAVGYTF.

This clonotype appeared many times. The chain recombines TRBV6-5 with TRBJ2-7; D ambiguous. Between the trimmed V and J ends, which lost 8 bases and 0 bases, there was a span of 8 bases. This CDR3 is built from 12 residues. The germline gives CDR1 MNHEY, CDR2 SVGAGI. CDR3 in DNA: TGTGCCAGCCGAGAAGGCTCCTACGAGCAGTACTTC. This encodes CASREGSYEQYF.

This clonotype was counted at least ten times. The V and J genes are TRBV5-5 and TRBJ2-5; D remains unclear. This CDR3 comprises 13 residues. Deletions cut 0 bases from V and 5 bases from J, with 8 bases between. The germline V gene has CDR1 SGHKS and CDR2 YYEKEE (reference sequence). The CDR3 region has the DNA TGTGCCAGCAGCTTGGAGCGTGGGGAGACCCAGTACTTC. Translated, it gives CASSLERGETQYF.

This clonotype was observed a few times. The rearrangement joins TRBV6-2 or TRBV6-3 to TRBJ2-1; TRBD2 matches at 9 bases. V lost 4 bases and J lost 9; bases outside the gene matches: 10. The CDR3 length is 15 residues. Germline V lookup: CDR1 MNHEY, CDR2 SVGEGT. For the CDR3, the DNA is TGTGCCAGCAGTTCCCCGAGCGGGAGGTTGTCTGAGCAGTTCTTC. Residues: CASSSPSGRLSEQFF.

V and J are TRBV11-2 and TRBJ2-7; 16 bases line up with TRBD2. J lost 4 bases, V lost 2 bases, and 8 bases had no gene match. The CDR3 has 18 residues. Per germline, CDR1 SGHAT and CDR2 FQNNGV. CDR3 protein: CASSLTGTSGRAWYEQYF. The CDR3 region has the DNA TGTGCCAGCAGCTTAACCGGGACTAGCGGGAGGGCCTGGTACGAGCAGTACTTC. Using reference TRBV11-2 and TRBJ2-7 for the parts outside the CDR3, the full variable domain is EAGVAQSPRYKIIEKRQSVAFWCNPISGHATLYWYQQILGQGPKLLIQFQNNGVVDDSQLPKDRFSAERLKGVDSTLKIQPAKLEDSAVYLCASSLTGTSGRAWYEQYFGPGTRLTVT.

This clonotype was seen more than once but under ten times. This sequence joins TRBV30 and TRBJ2-5; D gene ambiguous. V lost 8 bases, J lost 2 bases, and 12 bases lay in between. This CDR3 contains 12 residues. The germline V gene encodes CDR1 GTSNPN and CDR2 SVGIG (reference sequence). The CDR3 region is CAQETNQETQYF. The CDR3 nucleotides are TGTGCCCAGGAGACAAATCAAGAGACCCAGTACTTC.

This clonotype showed up just a few times. V gene TRBV28 combines with J gene TRBJ2-2, with D possibly being TRBD1 (5 bases). The ends were cut back, 3 bases at V and 5 bases at J, with 10 bases in the middle. This CDR3 is 14 amino acids long. The germline gives CDR1 MDHEN, CDR2 SYDVKM. CDR3 DNA sequence: TGTGCCAGCAGTTTTTCAGCAGGGACCGGGGAGCTGTTTTTT. Amino acids: CASSFSAGTGELFF.

This clonotype was recorded at least ten times. The V gene is TRBV28, the J gene TRBJ2-5; 10 nucleotides agree with TRBD1. Germline lookup yields CDR1 MDHEN and CDR2 SYDVKM. Losses at the gene ends were 6 bases for V and 5 bases for J; bases not matched to a gene: 9. CDR3 length equals 15 residues. The CDR3 protein is CASRPGQGGWETQYF. The DNA of the CDR3 is TGTGCCAGCAGGCCTGGACAGGGGGGGTGGGAGACCCAGTACTTC.

This chain joins TRBV7-9 and TRBJ1-1; D may be TRBD1 (5 bases). Germline loops: CDR1 SEHNR, CDR2 FQNEAQ (reference sequence). With 5 bases removed from V and 5 bases from J, the gap between germline ends came to 12 bases. The CDR3 is made up of 13 amino acids. This CDR3 reads CASSPWTRTEAFF. The CDR3 nucleotides are TGTGCCAGCAGCCCGTGGACACGGACTGAAGCTTTCTTT. Filled out from reference TRBV7-9 and TRBJ1-1, the complete variable domain reads DTGVSQNPRHKITKRGQNVTFRCDPISEHNRLYWYRQTLGQGPEFLTYFQNEAQLEKSRLLSDRFSAERPKGSFSTLEIQRTEQGDSAMYLCASSPWTRTEAFFGQGTRLTVV.

This clonotype came up a few times. V gene TRBV12-3 or TRBV12-4 combines with J gene TRBJ2-3, with D tentatively TRBD2 (6 bases). V shed 3 bases and J shed 0 bases, with 10 bases lying between them. The CDR3 loop spans 15 amino acids. Here the CDR3 DNA reads TGTGCCAGCAGTTTTAAGAGCGGGAGCACAGATACGCAGTATTTT. It translates to CASSFKSGSTDTQYF.

The chain combines TRBV10-2 with TRBJ2-5, with D maybe TRBD2 (6 bases). The CDR3 covers 15 residues. CDR1 and CDR2 from the germline V gene are WSHSY and SAAADI. Trimming shortened V by 2 bases and J by 2 bases, and 12 bases separated the two germline ends. CDR3 sequence (DNA): TGCGCCAGCAGTGAGGCGGGAAAAACACAAGAGACCCAGTACTTC. Protein: CASSEAGKTQETQYF.

The rearrangement joins TRBV15 to TRBJ2-6; tentative D call: TRBD1 (5 bases). CDR1 LNHNV and CDR2 YYDKDF come from the germline V gene (reference sequence). The germline V and J ends were trimmed by 0 bases and 3 bases, with 12 bases remaining between them. The CDR3 totals 17 residues. As DNA, the CDR3 is TGTGCCACCAGCAGAGATAAAGGGGTTAGTGGGGCCAACGTCCTGACTTTC. Protein sequence: CATSRDKGVSGANVLTF. The complete variable domain, with remaining parts taken from reference TRBV15 and TRBJ2-6, reads DAMVIQNPRYQVTQFGKPVTLSCSQTLNHNVMYWYQQKSSQAPKLLFHYYDKDFNNEADTPDNFQSRRPNTSFCFLDIRSPGLGDTAMYLCATSRDKGVSGANVLTFGAGSRLTVL.

This clonotype was counted many times. The chain carries TRBV27 and TRBJ2-7; D uncertain. V was shortened by 3 bases and J by 3 bases, with 9 bases between the two germline ends. CDR3 length: 13 residues. Per the germline V gene, CDR1 is MNHEY and CDR2 is SMNVEV (reference sequence). In nucleotides, the CDR3 is TGTGCCAGCAGTTTTTACCCGGACTACGAGCAGTACTTC. Its translation: CASSFYPDYEQYF.

The chain recombines TRBV7-2 with TRBJ2-1, with D perhaps assigned TRBD1 or TRBD2 (5 bases each). There are 15 residues in the CDR3. Looked up from germline, CDR1 is SGHTA and CDR2 is FQGNSA. V lost 1 base, J lost 7 bases, and 14 bases lay in between. The CDR3 DNA sequence: TGTGCCAGCAGCTTAGAGGGACGGGTCCCAAATGAGCAGTTCTTC. Protein product: CASSLEGRVPNEQFF.

This clonotype was detected only a few times. The gene calls are TRBV20-1 and TRBJ2-7; D possibly corresponds to TRBD2 (5 bases). V was trimmed by 5 bases and J by 6 bases, leaving 14 bases between them. The CDR3 totals 12 residues. CDR1 is DFQATT and CDR2 is SNEGSKA in the germline V gene (reference sequence). CDR3 amino acids: CSASRETGEQYF. CDR3 in DNA: TGCAGTGCTTCAAGGGAGACCGGCGAGCAGTACTTC.

This clonotype was detected a few times. V usage is TRBV6-2 or TRBV6-3 and J usage is TRBJ2-3; D ambiguous. The CDR3 extends over 12 amino acids. Germline values: CDR1 MNHEY, CDR2 SVGEGT. The V and J ends lost 0 bases and 9 bases respectively, with 7 bases between them. The CDR3 loop reads CASSYSTFTQYF. The CDR3 nucleotides are TGTGCCAGCAGTTACTCAACTTTCACGCAGTATTTT.

This clonotype was recorded at least ten times. The gene calls are TRBV12-3 or TRBV12-4 and TRBJ2-3, with TRBD2 identical over 7 bases. CDR3 length: 15 amino acids. Losses at the gene ends were 3 bases for V and 2 bases for J; bases not matched to a gene: 5. In DNA form, the CDR3 reads TGTGCCAGCAGTTTCGGCGGGAGAACCACAGATACGCAGTATTTT. Protein product: CASSFGGRTTDTQYF.

The chain links TRBV29-1 to TRBJ2-5; 12 nucleotides agree with TRBD2. CDR1 is SQVTM, CDR2 ANQGSEA, per germline. V was clipped by 3 bases and J by 5 bases; unmatched bases: 10. This CDR3 has 16 amino acids. The CDR3 here is CSVDFLAGGLGETQYF. Written as DNA, the CDR3 is TGCAGCGTTGATTTCCTAGCGGGAGGGCTTGGCGAGACCCAGTACTTC.